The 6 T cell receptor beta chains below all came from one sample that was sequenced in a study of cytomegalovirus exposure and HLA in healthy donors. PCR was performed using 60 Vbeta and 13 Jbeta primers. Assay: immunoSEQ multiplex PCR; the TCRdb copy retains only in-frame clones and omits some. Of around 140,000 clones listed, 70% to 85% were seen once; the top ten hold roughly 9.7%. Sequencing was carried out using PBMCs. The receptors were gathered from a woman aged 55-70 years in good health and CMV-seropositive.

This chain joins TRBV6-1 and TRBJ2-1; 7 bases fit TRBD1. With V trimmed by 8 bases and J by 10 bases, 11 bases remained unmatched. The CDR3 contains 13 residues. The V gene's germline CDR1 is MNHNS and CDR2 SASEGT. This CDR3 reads CASYNPGGWEQFF. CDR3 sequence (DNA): TGTGCCAGCTACAATCCAGGGGGATGGGAGCAGTTCTTC.

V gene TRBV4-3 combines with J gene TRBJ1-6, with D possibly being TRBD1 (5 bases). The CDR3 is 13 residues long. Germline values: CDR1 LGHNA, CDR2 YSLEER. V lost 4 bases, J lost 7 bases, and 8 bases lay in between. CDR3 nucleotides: TGCGCCAGCAGCCGTGACAGCAATTCACCCCTCCACTTT. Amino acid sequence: CASSRDSNSPLHF.

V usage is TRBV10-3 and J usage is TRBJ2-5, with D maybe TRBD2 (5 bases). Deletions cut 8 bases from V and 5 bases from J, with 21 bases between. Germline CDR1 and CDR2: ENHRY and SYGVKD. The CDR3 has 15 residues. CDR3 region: CAILGEGLPRETQYF. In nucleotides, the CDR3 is TGTGCCATCTTAGGAGAGGGCCTACCCCGTGAGACCCAGTACTTC.

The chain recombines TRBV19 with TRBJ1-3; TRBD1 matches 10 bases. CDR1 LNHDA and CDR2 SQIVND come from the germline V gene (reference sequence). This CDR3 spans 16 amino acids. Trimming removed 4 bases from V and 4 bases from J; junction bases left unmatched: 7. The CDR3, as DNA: TGTGCCAGTAGTAAACCGGGACAGGGGCGCGGAAACACCATATATTTT. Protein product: CASSKPGQGRGNTIYF.

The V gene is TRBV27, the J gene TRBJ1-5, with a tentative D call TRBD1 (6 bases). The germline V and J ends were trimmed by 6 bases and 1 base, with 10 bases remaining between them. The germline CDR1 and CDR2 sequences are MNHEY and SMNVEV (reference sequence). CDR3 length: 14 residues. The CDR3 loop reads CASSPGVSNQPQHF. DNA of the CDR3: TGTGCCAGCAGCCCAGGGGTAAGCAATCAGCCCCAGCATTTT.

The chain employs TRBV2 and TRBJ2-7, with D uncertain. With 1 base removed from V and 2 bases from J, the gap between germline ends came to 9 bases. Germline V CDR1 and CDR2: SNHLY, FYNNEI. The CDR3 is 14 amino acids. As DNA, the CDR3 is TGTGCCAGCAGTGAAGGACAAGCCCCCTACGAGCAGTACTTC. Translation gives CASSEGQAPYEQYF.